These T cell receptor beta chains were read from a single sample in a study of CD8 T cells in Susac syndrome. A single record per CDR3 protein comes from TCRdb applying MiXCR to the immunoSEQ multiplex PCR reads. The data show some 150,000 distinct CDR3 sequences, roughly 95% seen once. The sequencing input was CD4+ T cells from PBMCs. These receptor sequences come from a human donor with Susac syndrome. Both conserved end residues are part of each CDR3. The D gene is left open where the match is weak. A clone size is listed for some rows: how often the clone was seen (once, few, many), or a class if it is expanded.

clone_size	v_call	d_call	j_call	cdr3_nt	cdr3_aa
NA	TRBV4-3	NA	TRBJ2-7	TGCGCCAGCAGCTCGGGATTGGACTACGAGCAGTACTTC	CASSSGLDYEQYF
NA	TRBV5-1	TRBD1	TRBJ2-3	TGCGCCAGCAGCTTGAATCCGGGACAGGGGAGCACAGATACGCAGTATTTT	CASSLNPGQGSTDTQYF
NA	TRBV11-3	NA	TRBJ2-3	TGTGCCAGCAGCCCATCCCGAGGCGATACGCAGTATTTT	CASSPSRGDTQYF
NA	TRBV20-1	NA	TRBJ2-3	TGCAGTGCGACCTCCCCCGGTAGAACAGATACGCAGTATTTT	CSATSPGRTDTQYF
NA	TRBV7-9	TRBD2	TRBJ2-3	TGTGCCAGCAGCCCTAGGGCTAGCGGGGGGAACACAGATACGCAGTATTTT	CASSPRASGGNTDTQYF
NA	TRBV4-3	TRBD1	TRBJ2-1	TGCGCCAGCAGCCAAGATATTAGGACAGGGAAGAATGAGCAGTTCTTC	CASSQDIRTGKNEQFF
NA	TRBV3-1	NA	TRBJ1-3	TGTGCCAGCAGCCAAGAACAGGTCTCTGGAAACACCATATATTTT	CASSQEQVSGNTIYF
once	TRBV3-1	NA	TRBJ2-7	TGTGCCAGCAGCCAAGATCTGTTACAGCTGGACGAGCAGTACTTC	CASSQDLLQLDEQYF
NA	TRBV20-1	TRBD2	TRBJ2-1	TGCAGTGCCCCGACTAGCGGGGGGGCCGAGCAGTTCTTC	CSAPTSGGAEQFF
few	TRBV12-3/TRBV12-4	NA	TRBJ2-1	TGTGCCAGCAGTTTCATTAATGAGCAGTTCTTC	CASSFINEQFF
NA	TRBV12-3/TRBV12-4	NA	TRBJ1-5	TGTGCCAGCGGGCCAATGGAGCCCCAGCATTTT	CASGPMEPQHF
NA	TRBV29-1	NA	TRBJ2-4	TGCAGCGTTCGTCCGGACCATTCGGAAGGGACGGCCAAAAACATTCAGTACTTC	CSVRPDHSEGTAKNIQYF
NA	TRBV5-4	NA	TRBJ1-2	TGTGCCAGCAGCTTGCGGGACACCTATGGCTACACCTTC	CASSLRDTYGYTF
NA	TRBV2	NA	TRBJ2-1	TGTGCCAGCACCGACAGTATGGTTTACAATGAGCAGTTCTTC	CASTDSMVYNEQFF
NA	TRBV20-1	TRBD1	TRBJ2-1	TGCAGTGCTAGACCGACAGGGGTCAATGAGCAGTTCTTC	CSARPTGVNEQFF
NA	TRBV12-3/TRBV12-4	NA	TRBJ1-6	TGTGCCAGTAAGCGGGGGGGTGGGTCACCCCTCCACTTT	CASKRGGGSPLHF
NA	TRBV5-6	TRBD1	TRBJ1-2	TGTGCCAGCAGCTTGGAGAGGGACAGATTCAACTATGGCTACACCTTC	CASSLERDRFNYGYTF
NA	TRBV18	NA	TRBJ2-5	TGTGCCAGCTCCTTCTCGCGCCCAGACGAGACCCAGTACTTC	CASSFSRPDETQYF
NA	TRBV25-1	NA	TRBJ2-7	TGTGCCAGCTCCGTCTGGGGGTACGAGCAGTACTTC	CASSVWGYEQYF
NA	TRBV20-1	TRBD2	TRBJ2-7	TGCAGTGCTGGGCCGCTAGCGGGGGGGCCGAGCTACGAGCAGTACTTC	CSAGPLAGGPSYEQYF
NA	TRBV27	TRBD2	TRBJ2-5	TGTGCCAGCAGATTAGCGGGGGTGGAGACCCAGTACTTC	CASRLAGVETQYF
NA	TRBV19	TRBD1	TRBJ1-1	TGTGCCAGTAGCCCCGGGACAGGGGCCTCGTGGACTGAAGCTTTCTTT	CASSPGTGASWTEAFF
NA	TRBV20-1	NA	TRBJ2-7	TGCAGTGCTAGCCGGGGGCTGGACCCCTACGAGCAGTACTTC	CSASRGLDPYEQYF
NA	TRBV6-2/TRBV6-3	NA	TRBJ1-1	TGTGCCAGCACCTTACACCGGAACACTGAAGCTTTCTTT	CASTLHRNTEAFF
once	TRBV19	NA	TRBJ2-5	TGTGCCAGTACCCTAGGATCGGGGTGGCAGGAGACCCAGTACTTC	CASTLGSGWQETQYF
NA	TRBV19	NA	TRBJ1-5	TGTGCCAGTAGGGGTTCGGTCTGGAGTCAGCCCCAGCATTTT	CASRGSVWSQPQHF
NA	TRBV5-1	TRBD1	TRBJ1-1	TGTGCCAGCAGCTTACAGGGGGACACTGAAGCTTTCTTT	CASSLQGDTEAFF
NA	TRBV6-2/TRBV6-3	NA	TRBJ1-2	TGTGCCAGCAGTTACTGGGGGTCTGGTTATGGCTACACCTTC	CASSYWGSGYGYTF
NA	TRBV9	NA	TRBJ1-1	TGTGCCAGCAGCGTAGCTACGGGGGTTGAAGCTTTCTTT	CASSVATGVEAFF
NA	TRBV29-1	NA	TRBJ1-2	TGCAGCCTTGAACACGGCCCAAATGGCTACACCTTC	CSLEHGPNGYTF
NA	TRBV18	NA	TRBJ2-1	TGTGCCAGCTCACCTTCTACTCAGGGGAATGAGCAGTTCTTC	CASSPSTQGNEQFF
NA	TRBV19	NA	TRBJ1-5	TGTGCCAGTTTACAAGAGCGTAGCAATCAGCCCCAGCATTTT	CASLQERSNQPQHF
NA	TRBV5-1	NA	TRBJ2-5	TGCGCCAGCAGCTTGAGCATCGGGGAGACCCAGTACTTC	CASSLSIGETQYF
NA	TRBV29-1	NA	TRBJ2-5	TGCAGCGGGGGGGCGGGGGAGACCCAGTACTTC	CSGGAGETQYF
NA	TRBV5-1	NA	TRBJ2-7	TGCGCCAGCAGCTTGGGCAACAGGTACGAGCAGTACTTC	CASSLGNRYEQYF
NA	TRBV20-1	NA	TRBJ2-7	TGCAGTGCTAGACGCCCCGGGGGCGGCGGGCAGTACTTC	CSARRPGGGGQYF
NA	TRBV29-1	NA	TRBJ1-2	TGCAGCGTTGAAGATCCCGGGAATAACGGCTACACCTTC	CSVEDPGNNGYTF
NA	TRBV3-1	NA	TRBJ1-5	TGTGCCAGCAGTCCGGGCGTTACCTCGGGACAGCCCCAGCATTTT	CASSPGVTSGQPQHF
once	TRBV7-6	TRBD1	TRBJ1-3	TGTGCCAGCAGCCAACAGGGGAACTCTGGAAACACCATATATTTT	CASSQQGNSGNTIYF
few	TRBV4-1	NA	TRBJ2-1	TGCGCCACTCACGGGGGAACCTACAATGAGCAGTTCTTC	CATHGGTYNEQFF
NA	TRBV23-1	NA	TRBJ1-5	TGCGCCAGCAGTCAATCAACAGGGTTCGGCAATCAGCCCCAGCATTTT	CASSQSTGFGNQPQHF
NA	TRBV5-1	TRBD1	TRBJ2-5	TGCGCCAGCAGCTCCTCACAGGGGGCCCAAGAGACCCAGTACTTC	CASSSSQGAQETQYF
NA	TRBV7-6	NA	TRBJ2-1	TGTGCCAGCAGCTTAGCGCTGGAGCGGCACAATGAGCAGTTCTTC	CASSLALERHNEQFF
NA	TRBV7-3	TRBD2	TRBJ2-5	TGTGCCAGCAGCCAACTAGCGAAGGAGACCCAGTACTTC	CASSQLAKETQYF
NA	TRBV7-9	NA	TRBJ1-4	TGTGCCAGCAGCCCGGGGGCCGCAACTAATGAAAAACTGTTTTTT	CASSPGAATNEKLFF
NA	TRBV7-2	NA	TRBJ1-2	TGTGCCAGCAGCTTAGACGTTGGTGGCGGTGGCTACACCTTC	CASSLDVGGGGYTF
NA	TRBV27	TRBD1	TRBJ1-2	TGTGCCAGCAGGAGACAGGGGAACTATGGCTACACCTTC	CASRRQGNYGYTF
NA	TRBV20-1	TRBD1	TRBJ1-2	TGCAGTGCTCAGCAACAGGGGAATGGCTACACCTTC	CSAQQQGNGYTF
NA	TRBV27	TRBD1	TRBJ2-7	TGTGCCAGCAGACCGACAGGGACGTGGGAGCAGTACTTC	CASRPTGTWEQYF